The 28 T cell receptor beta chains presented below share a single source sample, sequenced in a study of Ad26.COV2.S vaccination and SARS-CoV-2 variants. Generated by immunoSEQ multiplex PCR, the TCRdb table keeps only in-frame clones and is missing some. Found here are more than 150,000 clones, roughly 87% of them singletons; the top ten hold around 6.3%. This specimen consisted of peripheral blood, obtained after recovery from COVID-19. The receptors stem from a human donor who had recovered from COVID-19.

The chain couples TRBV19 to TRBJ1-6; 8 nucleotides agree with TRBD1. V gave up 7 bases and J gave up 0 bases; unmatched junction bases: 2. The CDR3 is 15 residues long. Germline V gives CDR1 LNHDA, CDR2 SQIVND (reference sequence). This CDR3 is CASTTGGSYNSPLHF. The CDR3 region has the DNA TGTGCCAGTACCACAGGGGGCTCCTATAATTCACCCCTCCACTTT. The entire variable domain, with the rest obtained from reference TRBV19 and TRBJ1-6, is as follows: DGGITQSPKYLFRKEGQNVTLSCEQNLNHDAMYWYRQDPGQGLRLIYYSQIVNDFQKGDIAEGYSVSREKKESFPLTVTSAQKNPTAFYLCASTTGGSYNSPLHFGNGTRLTVT.

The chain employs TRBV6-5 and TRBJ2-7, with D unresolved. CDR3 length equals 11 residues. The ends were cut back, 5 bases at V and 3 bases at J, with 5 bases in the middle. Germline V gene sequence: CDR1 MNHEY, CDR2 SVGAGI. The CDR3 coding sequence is TGTGCCAGCAGTCACAACTACGAGCAGTACTTC. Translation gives CASSHNYEQYF.

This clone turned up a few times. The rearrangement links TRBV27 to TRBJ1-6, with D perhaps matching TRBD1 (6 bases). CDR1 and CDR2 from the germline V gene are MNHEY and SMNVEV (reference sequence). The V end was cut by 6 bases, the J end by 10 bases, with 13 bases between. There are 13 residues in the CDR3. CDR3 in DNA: TGTGCCAGCAGCCGGACAGATACCTCACCCCTCCACTTT. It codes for CASSRTDTSPLHF.

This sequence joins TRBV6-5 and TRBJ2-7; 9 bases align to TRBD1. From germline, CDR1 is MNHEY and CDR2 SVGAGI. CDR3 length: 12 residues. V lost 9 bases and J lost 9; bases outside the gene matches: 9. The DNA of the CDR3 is TGTGCCAGGGGACAGGGTGGTAGCGGGCAGTACTTC. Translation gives CARGQGGSGQYF.

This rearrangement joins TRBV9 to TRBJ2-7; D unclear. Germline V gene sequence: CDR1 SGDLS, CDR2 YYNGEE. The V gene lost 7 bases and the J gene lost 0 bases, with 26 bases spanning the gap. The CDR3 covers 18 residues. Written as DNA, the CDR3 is TGTGCCAGCGCGGTCGTACTCCCCGGGCCGTTAAGCTCCTACGAGCAGTACTTC. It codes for CASAVVLPGPLSSYEQYF.

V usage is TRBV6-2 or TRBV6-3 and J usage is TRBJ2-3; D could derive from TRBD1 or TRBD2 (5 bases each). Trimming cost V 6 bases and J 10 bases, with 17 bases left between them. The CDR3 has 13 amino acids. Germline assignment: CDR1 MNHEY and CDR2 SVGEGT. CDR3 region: CASSQQLRGAQYF. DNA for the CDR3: TGTGCCAGCAGCCAACAATTGAGAGGGGCGCAGTATTTT.

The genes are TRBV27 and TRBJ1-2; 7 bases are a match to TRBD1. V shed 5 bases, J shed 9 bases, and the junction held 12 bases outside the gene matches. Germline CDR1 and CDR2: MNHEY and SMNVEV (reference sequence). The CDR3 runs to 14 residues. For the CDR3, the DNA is TGTGCCAGCAGTCCACCGACAGGGTATGGAAGCTACACCTTC. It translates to CASSPPTGYGSYTF.

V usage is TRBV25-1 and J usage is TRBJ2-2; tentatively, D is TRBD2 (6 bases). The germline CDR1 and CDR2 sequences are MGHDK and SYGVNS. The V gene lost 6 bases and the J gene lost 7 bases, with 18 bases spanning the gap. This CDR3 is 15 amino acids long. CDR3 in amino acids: CASSAAAGYGGELFF. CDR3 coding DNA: TGTGCCAGCAGCGCCGCGGCGGGGTATGGCGGGGAGCTGTTTTTT.

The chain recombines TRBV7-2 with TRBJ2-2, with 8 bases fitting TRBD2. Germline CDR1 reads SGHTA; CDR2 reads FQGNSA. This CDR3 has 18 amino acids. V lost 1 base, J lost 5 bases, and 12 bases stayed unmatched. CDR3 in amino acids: CASSLELHGGGRTGELFF. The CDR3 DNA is TGTGCCAGCAGCTTAGAATTGCATGGCGGGGGGAGAACCGGGGAGCTGTTTTTT.

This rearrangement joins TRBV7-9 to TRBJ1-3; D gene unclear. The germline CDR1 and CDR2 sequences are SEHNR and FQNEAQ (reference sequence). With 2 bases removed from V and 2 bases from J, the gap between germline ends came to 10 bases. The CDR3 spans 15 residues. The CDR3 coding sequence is TGTGCCAGCAGCTTACCAGGACCAGCTGGAAACACCATATATTTT. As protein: CASSLPGPAGNTIYF.

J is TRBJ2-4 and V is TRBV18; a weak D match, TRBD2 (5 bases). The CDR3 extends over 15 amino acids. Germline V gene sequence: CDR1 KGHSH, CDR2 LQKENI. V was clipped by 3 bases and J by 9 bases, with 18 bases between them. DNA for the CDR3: TGTGCCAGCTCACCGGCTGCGGGCAATTCGGGCATTCAGTACTTC. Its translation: CASSPAAGNSGIQYF.

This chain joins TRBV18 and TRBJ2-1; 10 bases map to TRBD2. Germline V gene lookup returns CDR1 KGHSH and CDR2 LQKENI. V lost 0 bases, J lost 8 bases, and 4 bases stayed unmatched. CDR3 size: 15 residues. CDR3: CASSPPAGGTHEQFF. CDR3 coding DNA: TGTGCCAGCTCACCACCAGCGGGAGGGACTCATGAGCAGTTCTTC. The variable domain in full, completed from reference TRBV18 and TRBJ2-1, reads NAGVMQNPRHLVRRRGQEARLRCSPMKGHSHVYWYRQLPEEGLKFMVYLQKENIIDESGMPKERFSAEFPKEGPSILRIQQVVRGDSAAYFCASSPPAGGTHEQFFGPGTRLTVL.

The CDR3 here is CAWSSDFNEWQFF. The CDR3 DNA reads as TGTGCCTGGAGTTCGGACTTTAATGAGTGGCAGTTCTTC. The rearrangement joins TRBV30 to TRBJ2-1; a possible D gene is TRBD2 (5 bases). V lost 2 bases and J 12 bases, leaving 17 bases between the germline ends. Germline V gene lookup returns CDR1 GTSNPN and CDR2 SVGIG (reference sequence). This CDR3 comprises 13 residues.

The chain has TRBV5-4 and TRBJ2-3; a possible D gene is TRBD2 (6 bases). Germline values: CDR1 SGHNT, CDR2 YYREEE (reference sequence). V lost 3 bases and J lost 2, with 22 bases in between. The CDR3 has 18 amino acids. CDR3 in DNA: TGTGCCAGCAGCTCGATTTCTTTAGCGGTCGCGACCACAGATACGCAGTATTTT. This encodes CASSSISLAVATTDTQYF. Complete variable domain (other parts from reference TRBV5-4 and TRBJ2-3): ETGVTQSPTHLIKTRGQQVTLRCSSQSGHNTVSWYQQALGQGPQFIFQYYREEENGRGNFPPRFSGLQFPNYSSELNVNALELDDSALYLCASSSISLAVATTDTQYFGPGTRLTVL.

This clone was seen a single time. The CDR3 here is CAIARDKELYNSPLHF. The CDR3 DNA follows: TGTGCCATCGCCAGGGACAAGGAACTTTATAATTCACCCCTCCACTTT. The V call is TRBV10-3, the J call TRBJ1-6; D may be TRBD1 (6 bases). CDR3 length equals 16 residues. CDR1 and CDR2 from the germline V gene are ENHRY and SYGVKD. The V end was cut by 8 bases, the J end by 4 bases, with 18 bases between.

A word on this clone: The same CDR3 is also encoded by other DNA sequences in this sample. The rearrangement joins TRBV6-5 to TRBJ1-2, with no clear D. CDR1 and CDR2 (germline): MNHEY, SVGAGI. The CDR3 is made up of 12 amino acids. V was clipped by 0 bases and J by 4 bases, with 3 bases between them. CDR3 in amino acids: CASSYSGYGYTF. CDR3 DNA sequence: TGTGCCAGCAGTTACTCCGGCTATGGCTACACCTTC.

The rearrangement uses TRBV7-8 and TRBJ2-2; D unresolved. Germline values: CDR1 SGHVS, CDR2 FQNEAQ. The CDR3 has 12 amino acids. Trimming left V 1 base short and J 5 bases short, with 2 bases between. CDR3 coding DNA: TGTGCCAGCAGCTTAGTTACCGGGGAGCTGTTTTTT. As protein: CASSLVTGELFF.

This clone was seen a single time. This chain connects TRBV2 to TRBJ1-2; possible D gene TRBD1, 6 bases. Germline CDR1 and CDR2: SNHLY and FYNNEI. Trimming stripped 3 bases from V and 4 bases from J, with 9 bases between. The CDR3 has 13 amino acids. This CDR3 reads CASSDSGVYGYTF. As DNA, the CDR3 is TGTGCCAGCAGTGACTCAGGGGTCTATGGCTACACCTTC.

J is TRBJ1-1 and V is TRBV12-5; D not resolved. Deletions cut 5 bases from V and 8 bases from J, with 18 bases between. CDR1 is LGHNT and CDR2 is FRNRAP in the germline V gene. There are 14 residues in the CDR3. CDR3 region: CASGLKGPMAEAFF. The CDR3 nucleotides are TGTGCTAGTGGTCTGAAAGGTCCTATGGCCGAAGCTTTCTTT.

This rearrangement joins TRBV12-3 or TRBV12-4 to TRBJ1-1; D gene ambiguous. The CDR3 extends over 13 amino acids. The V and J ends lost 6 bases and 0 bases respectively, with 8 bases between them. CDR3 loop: CASSQVMNTEAFF. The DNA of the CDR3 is TGTGCCAGCAGCCAAGTGATGAACACTGAAGCTTTCTTT.

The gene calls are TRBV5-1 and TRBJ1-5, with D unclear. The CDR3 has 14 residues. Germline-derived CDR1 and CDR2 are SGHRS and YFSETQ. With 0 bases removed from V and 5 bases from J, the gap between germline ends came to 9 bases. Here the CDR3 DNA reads TGCGCCAGCAGCTTGGAATCGGGGTATCAGCCCCAGCATTTT. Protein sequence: CASSLESGYQPQHF.

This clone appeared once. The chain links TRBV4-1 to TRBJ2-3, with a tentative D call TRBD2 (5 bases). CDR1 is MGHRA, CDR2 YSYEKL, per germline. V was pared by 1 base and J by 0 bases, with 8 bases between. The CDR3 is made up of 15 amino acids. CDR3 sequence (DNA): TGCGCCAGCAGCCAAGCTTTAGCGAGCACAGATACGCAGTATTTT. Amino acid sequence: CASSQALASTDTQYF.

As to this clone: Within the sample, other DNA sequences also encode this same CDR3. CDR3 amino acids: CASSSGQSSYNEQFF. The CDR3 DNA sequence: TGTGCCAGCAGCTCGGGACAGAGCTCCTACAATGAGCAGTTCTTC. The rearrangement uses TRBV7-3 and TRBJ2-1; TRBD1 agrees at 7 bases. This CDR3 contains 15 residues. Trimming cost V 4 bases and J 0 bases; bases outside gene matches: 3. Germline V CDR1 and CDR2: SGHTA, FQGTGA. Full variable domain (missing parts from reference TRBV7-3 and TRBJ2-1): GAGVSQTPSNKVTEKGKYVELRCDPISGHTALYWYRQSLGQGPEFLIYFQGTGAADDSGLPNDRFFAVRPEGSVSTLKIQRTERGDSAVYLCASSSGQSSYNEQFFGPGTRLTVL.

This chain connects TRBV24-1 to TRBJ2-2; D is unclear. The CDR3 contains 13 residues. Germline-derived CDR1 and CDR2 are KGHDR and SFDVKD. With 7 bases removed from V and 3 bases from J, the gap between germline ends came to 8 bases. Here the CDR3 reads CATSGTYTGELFF. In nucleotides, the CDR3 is TGTGCCACCAGCGGAACCTACACCGGGGAGCTGTTTTTT.

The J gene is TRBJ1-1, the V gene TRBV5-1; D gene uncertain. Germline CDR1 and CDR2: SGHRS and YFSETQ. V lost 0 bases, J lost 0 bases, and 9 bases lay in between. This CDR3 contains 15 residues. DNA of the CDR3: TGCGCCAGCAGCTTGGGGACGGGAATGAACACTGAAGCTTTCTTT. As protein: CASSLGTGMNTEAFF.

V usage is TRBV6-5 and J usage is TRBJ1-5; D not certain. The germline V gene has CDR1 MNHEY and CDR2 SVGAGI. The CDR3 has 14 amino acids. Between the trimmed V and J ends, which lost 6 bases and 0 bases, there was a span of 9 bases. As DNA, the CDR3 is TGTGCCAGCAGGTCCGGGGTTAGCAATCAGCCCCAGCATTTT. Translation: CASRSGVSNQPQHF.

Here the CDR3 DNA reads TGTGCCAGTAGTATCGGGGACAGGGTCATGTTCTCCGAGCAGTACTTC. Translation: CASSIGDRVMFSEQYF. V gene TRBV19 combines with J gene TRBJ2-7, with 9 bases aligning to TRBD1. Germline V lookup: CDR1 LNHDA, CDR2 SQIVND (reference sequence). This CDR3 spans 16 amino acids. J was trimmed by 6 bases and V by 3 bases; bases with no gene match: 12.

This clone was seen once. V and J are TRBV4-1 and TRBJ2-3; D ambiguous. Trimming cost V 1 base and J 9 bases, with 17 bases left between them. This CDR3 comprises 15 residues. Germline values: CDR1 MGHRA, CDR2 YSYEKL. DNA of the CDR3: TGCGCCAGCAGCCAAGCAACTTATATTTTAGGGACGCAGTATTTT. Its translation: CASSQATYILGTQYF.